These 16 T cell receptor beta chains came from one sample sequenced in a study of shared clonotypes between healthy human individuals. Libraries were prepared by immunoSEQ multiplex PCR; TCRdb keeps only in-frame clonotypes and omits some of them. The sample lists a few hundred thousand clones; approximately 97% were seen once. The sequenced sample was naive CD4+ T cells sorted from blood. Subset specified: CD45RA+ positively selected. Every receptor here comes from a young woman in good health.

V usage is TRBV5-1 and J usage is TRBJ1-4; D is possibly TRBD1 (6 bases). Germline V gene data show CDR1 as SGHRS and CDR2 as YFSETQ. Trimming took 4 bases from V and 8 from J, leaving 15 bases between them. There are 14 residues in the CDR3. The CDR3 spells CASSVGAVREKLFF. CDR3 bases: TGCGCCAGCAGCGTGGGGGCAGTTAGAGAAAAACTGTTTTTT.

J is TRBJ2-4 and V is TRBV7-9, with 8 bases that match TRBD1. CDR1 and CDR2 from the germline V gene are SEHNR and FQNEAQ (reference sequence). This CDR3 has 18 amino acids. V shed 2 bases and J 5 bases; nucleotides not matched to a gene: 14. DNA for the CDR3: TGTGCCAGCAGCTTATACCGCCCCTCGCCAGGGGGCCAAAACATTCAGTACTTC. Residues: CASSLYRPSPGGQNIQYF.

CDR3 sequence: CASSRTSGRLPPETQYF. The CDR3 region has the DNA TGCGCCAGCAGCCGGACTAGCGGGAGGTTGCCCCCGGAGACCCAGTACTTC. The gene calls are TRBV5-1 and TRBJ2-5; TRBD2 agrees at 14 bases. Germline values: CDR1 SGHRS, CDR2 YFSETQ. The CDR3 consists of 17 residues. After removal of 4 bases from V and 5 bases from J, the junction contained 10 bases not matched to a gene.

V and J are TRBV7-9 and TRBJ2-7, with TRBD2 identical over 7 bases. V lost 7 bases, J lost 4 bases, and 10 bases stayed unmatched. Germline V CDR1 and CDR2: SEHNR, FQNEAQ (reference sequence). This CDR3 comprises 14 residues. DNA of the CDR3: TGTGCCAGCACCCCGGCGGGAGCCGTGTACGAGCAGTACTTC. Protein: CASTPAGAVYEQYF. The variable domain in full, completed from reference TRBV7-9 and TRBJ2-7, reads DTGVSQNPRHKITKRGQNVTFRCDPISEHNRLYWYRQTLGQGPEFLTYFQNEAQLEKSRLLSDRFSAERPKGSFSTLEIQRTEQGDSAMYLCASTPAGAVYEQYFGPGTRLTVT.

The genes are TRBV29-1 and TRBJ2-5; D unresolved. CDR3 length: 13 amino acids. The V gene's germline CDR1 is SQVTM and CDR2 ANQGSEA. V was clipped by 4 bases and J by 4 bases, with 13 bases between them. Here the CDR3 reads CSVAARLRETQYF. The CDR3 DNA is TGCAGCGTTGCCGCCAGGTTAAGAGAGACCCAGTACTTC.

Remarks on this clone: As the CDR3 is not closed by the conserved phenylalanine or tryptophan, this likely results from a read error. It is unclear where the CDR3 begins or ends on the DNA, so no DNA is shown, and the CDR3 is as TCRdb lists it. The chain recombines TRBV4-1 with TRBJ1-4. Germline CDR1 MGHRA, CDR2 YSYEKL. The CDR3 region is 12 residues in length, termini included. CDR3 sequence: CASSHPGTPPVV.

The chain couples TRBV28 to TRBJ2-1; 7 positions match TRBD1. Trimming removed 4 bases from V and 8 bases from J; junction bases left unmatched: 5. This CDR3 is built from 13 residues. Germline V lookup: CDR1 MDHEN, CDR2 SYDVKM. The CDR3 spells CASSWTGSDEQFF. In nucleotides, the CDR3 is TGTGCCAGCAGTTGGACAGGCTCGGATGAGCAGTTCTTC.

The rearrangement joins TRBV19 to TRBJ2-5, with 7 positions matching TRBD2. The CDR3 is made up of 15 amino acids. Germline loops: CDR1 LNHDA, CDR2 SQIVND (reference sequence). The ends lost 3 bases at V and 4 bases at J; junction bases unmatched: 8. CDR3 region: CASSMATSRGETQYF. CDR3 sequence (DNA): TGTGCCAGTAGTATGGCGACTAGCCGCGGAGAGACCCAGTACTTC.

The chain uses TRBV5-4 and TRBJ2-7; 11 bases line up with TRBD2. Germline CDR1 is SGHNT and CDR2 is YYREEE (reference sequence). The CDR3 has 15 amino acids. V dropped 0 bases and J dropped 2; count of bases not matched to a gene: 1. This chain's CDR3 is CASSLGLAGPYEQYF. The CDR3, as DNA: TGTGCCAGCAGCTTGGGACTAGCGGGACCCTACGAGCAGTACTTC.

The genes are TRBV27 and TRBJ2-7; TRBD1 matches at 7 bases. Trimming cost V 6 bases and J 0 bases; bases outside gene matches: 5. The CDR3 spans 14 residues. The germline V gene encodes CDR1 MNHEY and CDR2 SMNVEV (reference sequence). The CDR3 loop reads CASSVDRRSYEQYF. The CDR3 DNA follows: TGTGCCAGCAGCGTGGACAGGCGCTCCTACGAGCAGTACTTC.

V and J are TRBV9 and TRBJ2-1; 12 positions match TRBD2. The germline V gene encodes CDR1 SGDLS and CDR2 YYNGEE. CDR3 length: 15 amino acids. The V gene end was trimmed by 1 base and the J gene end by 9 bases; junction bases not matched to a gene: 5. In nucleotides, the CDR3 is TGTGCCAGCAGCGTAATGACTAGCGGGAGCCGTGAGCAGTTCTTC. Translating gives CASSVMTSGSREQFF.

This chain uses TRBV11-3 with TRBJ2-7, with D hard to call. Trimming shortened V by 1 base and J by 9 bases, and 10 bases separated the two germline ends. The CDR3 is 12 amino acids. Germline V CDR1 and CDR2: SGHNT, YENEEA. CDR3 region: CASSLGRAWQYF. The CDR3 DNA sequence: TGTGCCAGCAGCTTAGGCCGCGCGTGGCAGTACTTC.

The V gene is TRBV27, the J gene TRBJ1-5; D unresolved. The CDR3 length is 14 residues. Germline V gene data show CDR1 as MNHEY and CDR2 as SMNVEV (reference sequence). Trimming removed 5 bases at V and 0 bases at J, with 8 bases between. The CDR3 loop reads CASSLKYSNQPQHF. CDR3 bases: TGTGCCAGCAGTCTCAAATATAGCAATCAGCCCCAGCATTTT.

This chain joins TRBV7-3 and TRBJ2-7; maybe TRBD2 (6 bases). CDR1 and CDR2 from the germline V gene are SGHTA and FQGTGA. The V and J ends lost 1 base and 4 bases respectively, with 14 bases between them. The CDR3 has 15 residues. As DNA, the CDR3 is TGTGCCAGCAGCTTAAGAGGAGGGACTGATTACGAGCAGTACTTC. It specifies CASSLRGGTDYEQYF.

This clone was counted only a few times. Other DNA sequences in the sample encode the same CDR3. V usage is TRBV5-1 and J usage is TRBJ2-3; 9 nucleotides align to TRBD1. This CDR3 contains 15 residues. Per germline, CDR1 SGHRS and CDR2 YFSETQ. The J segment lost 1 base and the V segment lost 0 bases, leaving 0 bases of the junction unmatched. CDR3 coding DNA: TGCGCCAGCAGCTTGGGACAGGGGGGCACAGATACGCAGTATTTT. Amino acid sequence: CASSLGQGGTDTQYF.

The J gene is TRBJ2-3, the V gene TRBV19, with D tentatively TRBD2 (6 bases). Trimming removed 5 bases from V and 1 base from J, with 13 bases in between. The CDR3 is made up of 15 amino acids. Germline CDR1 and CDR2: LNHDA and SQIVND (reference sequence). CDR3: CASSAGTLGTDTQYF. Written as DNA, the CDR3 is TGTGCCAGTAGTGCCGGGACTTTAGGCACAGATACGCAGTATTTT.